This TCR beta chain was obtained from a study of cytomegalovirus exposure and HLA in healthy donors. Overall study findings and caveats: A likely sequencing artifact accounted for one observed cluster of highly shared sequence variants.

On this clone itself: The antigen is not known.

V was pared by 10 bases and J by 2 bases, with 13 bases of the junction left unmatched. The CDR3 loop spans 15 amino acids. In germline, CDR1 is MNHNS, CDR2 SASEGT. A multiplex PCR was run with 60 Vbeta primers and 13 Jbeta primers. Authors' methods: Approximately 10 million shared chains were among 80 million or so unique TCR beta chains counted in a later analysis. TCRdb's table, derived via immunoSEQ multiplex PCR, lists solely in-frame clones and lacks some. That table supplies the V and J calls and clone size; D and trimming were determined from the DNA. The sample includes over 150,000 clones, 65% to 85% of them seen just once.

This TCR was sampled from a woman in her 30s in good health and CMV-seronegative. The sample comprised PBMCs. The chain uses TRBV6-1 and TRBJ1-2; TRBD1 matches 7 bases. The CDR3: CAIRLGGARNYGYTF. In nucleotides, the CDR3 is TGTGCCATCCGCTTAGGGGGCGCGAGGAACTATGGCTACACCTTC.